A selection of T cell receptor beta chains follows, all from one sample in a study of molecular identifiers for immune sequencing clone quantification. TCRdb used MiXCR to reprocess the PCR reads, holding one entry per CDR3 protein. The table shows about 640,000 distinct CDR3 sequences, with 15% to 20% occurring only once. What was sequenced was naive CD8+ T cells from blood, with Jurkat cell RNA spiked in. The receptors here all came from a human donor in good health. Some libraries in this study had Jurkat cell RNA spiked in. The CDR3 runs from the conserved cysteine through the conserved F or W. Each record gives: V gene, D gene, clone size, CDR3 length, J gene, CDR3 DNA, CDR3 protein. D genes are given only for firm matches. Size values are once, few and many counts, or a class for expanded clones, and some rows have none.

TRBV20-1,-,many,15,TRBJ1-1,TGCAGTGCTAGAGAGGACCCGGGGCCGAACACTGAAGCTTTCTTT,CSAREDPGPNTEAFF
TRBV12-3/TRBV12-4,-,-,16,TRBJ2-4,TGTGCCAGCAGTTTAGTGGGCAGGGTGAACGGAAACATTCAGTACTTC,CASSLVGRVNGNIQYF
TRBV7-9,-,many,14,TRBJ2-5,TGTGCCAGCAGCTTACTAGACTCCTTGGAGACCCAGTACTTC,CASSLLDSLETQYF
TRBV13,-,many,14,TRBJ2-2,TGTGCCAGCAGATTAGGAGCGAATACCGGGGAGCTGTTTTTT,CASRLGANTGELFF
TRBV6-5,-,few,13,TRBJ2-1,TGTGCCAGCAGTACCGGGGCCTACAATGAGCAGTTCTTC,CASSTGAYNEQFF
TRBV12-3/TRBV12-4,TRBD2,few,15,TRBJ2-1,TGTGCCAGCAGTTCCTCGGGCGGGAGAATTTATGAGCAGTTCTTC,CASSSSGGRIYEQFF
TRBV7-7,TRBD2,-,21,TRBJ2-2,TGTGCCAGCAGCTTCATAACCGGACTAGCGGGGGAGCCTTCAAACACCGGGGAGCTGTTTTTT,CASSFITGLAGEPSNTGELFF
TRBV7-6,TRBD2,many,16,TRBJ2-3,TGTGCCAGCAGCTTATTAGCGGGGCCTAGCACAGATACGCAGTATTTT,CASSLLAGPSTDTQYF
TRBV7-2,TRBD2,-,16,TRBJ2-7,TGTGCCAGCAGCGACGGACTAGCGGAGACCTCCTACGAGCAGTACTTC,CASSDGLAETSYEQYF
TRBV5-1,-,many,18,TRBJ2-5,TGCGCCAGCAGCTTGATCGGGGTCAGGGCGTGGGGTCAAGAGACCCAGTACTTC,CASSLIGVRAWGQETQYF
TRBV2,-,many,14,TRBJ2-1,TGTGCCAGCGGTCGGGACACCGTGGGGAATGAGCAGTTCTTC,CASGRDTVGNEQFF
TRBV27,-,many,17,TRBJ2-3,TGTGCCAGCAGTTTCACCCCGGACTATTGGGGCACAGATACGCAGTATTTT,CASSFTPDYWGTDTQYF
TRBV20-1,-,few,12,TRBJ1-2,TGCAGTGTCCGGACAGAAAACTATGGCTACACCTTC,CSVRTENYGYTF
TRBV7-9,TRBD2,many,16,TRBJ2-5,TGTGCCAGCAGCGGGGGGACTAGCGGGACCCAAGAGACCCAGTACTTC,CASSGGTSGTQETQYF
TRBV7-6,-,-,18,TRBJ1-4,TGTGCCAGCAGCCCAGTCGGGGGGATCGTTGGACTTAATGAAAAACTGTTTTTT,CASSPVGGIVGLNEKLFF
TRBV20-1,-,-,13,TRBJ2-5,TGCAGTGCCCCACTTGGGCTTTGGGAGACCCAGTACTTC,CSAPLGLWETQYF
TRBV4-1,-,-,14,TRBJ2-2,TGCGCCAGCAGCCAAGTCTTTGGGATCGGGGAGCTGTTTTTT,CASSQVFGIGELFF
TRBV29-1,TRBD1,few,14,TRBJ2-7,TGCAGCGTTGATTTGTCAGGGGGCTTTAGCGAGCAGTACTTC,CSVDLSGGFSEQYF
TRBV12-3/TRBV12-4,TRBD1,many,14,TRBJ1-2,TGTGCCAGCAGTCCGACGGGACAGGGGGATGGCTACACCTTC,CASSPTGQGDGYTF
TRBV29-1,-,many,12,TRBJ2-1,TGCAGCGTTGACTTGTCTAGCTATGAGCAGTTCTTC,CSVDLSSYEQFF
TRBV11-2,-,-,15,TRBJ1-1,TGTGCCGGCAGCTTACCAGGGCCCATGAACACTGAAGCTTTCTTT,CAGSLPGPMNTEAFF
TRBV28,TRBD1,few,14,TRBJ1-1,TGTGCCAGCAGCTTACAGGGGATTTCCACTGAAGCTTTCTTT,CASSLQGISTEAFF
TRBV27,-,many,16,TRBJ2-7,TGTGCCAGCAATACCCGCCAGGACAGCGCCTACTACGAGCAGTACTTC,CASNTRQDSAYYEQYF
TRBV27,-,-,16,TRBJ2-3,TGTGCCAGCAGTTTATCTCCCAGGGTCTACACAGATACGCAGTATTTT,CASSLSPRVYTDTQYF
TRBV4-1,-,many,13,TRBJ1-5,TGCGCCAGCAGCCAAGCGAGTGCTCAGCCCCAGCATTTT,CASSQASAQPQHF
TRBV29-1,-,-,15,TRBJ1-2,TGCAGCGTTGATGGGGATTTTATCCCCGGCATCGGCTACACCTTC,CSVDGDFIPGIGYTF
TRBV27,TRBD1,few,15,TRBJ2-7,TGTGCCAGCAGTTTATGGTACAGGGGGGACCACGAGCAGTACTTC,CASSLWYRGDHEQYF
TRBV19,-,many,12,TRBJ1-1,TGTGCCAGTAGTATGGGTTACCTTGAAGCTTTCTTT,CASSMGYLEAFF
TRBV4-3,-,-,15,TRBJ1-6,TGCGCCAGCAGCCAAGAAAAAGGGCGTAATTCACCCCTCCACTTT,CASSQEKGRNSPLHF
TRBV4-3,-,-,19,TRBJ2-3,TGCGCCAGCAGCCAAGTGAGCGGTCTTGCGGAAGCCCCTACAGATACGCAGTATTTT,CASSQVSGLAEAPTDTQYF
TRBV9,-,-,12,TRBJ2-1,TGTGCCAGCAGCGTACCTAACGATGAGCAGTTCTTC,CASSVPNDEQFF
TRBV4-1,-,many,15,TRBJ1-1,TGCGCCAGCAGCCATAATTTCGGAGCGAACACTGAAGCTTTCTTT,CASSHNFGANTEAFF
TRBV6-2/TRBV6-3,TRBD1,-,14,TRBJ2-1,TGTGCCAGCAGCCCAGGGGGCCCTCACAATGAGCAGTTCTTC,CASSPGGPHNEQFF
TRBV7-9,TRBD1,many,14,TRBJ2-7,TGTGCCAGCAGCTTGCCCGGGACAGGGGGAGAGCAGTACTTC,CASSLPGTGGEQYF
TRBV7-2,TRBD2,many,15,TRBJ2-3,TGTGCCAGCAGCTTAGCGTTTCTAGCGGGGGATACGCAGTATTTT,CASSLAFLAGDTQYF
TRBV7-6,TRBD2,many,15,TRBJ2-5,TGTGCCAGCAGCCCTAGCGGGGGGGCCGCTGAGACCCAGTACTTC,CASSPSGGAAETQYF
TRBV20-1,TRBD2,-,16,TRBJ2-7,TGCAGTGCTAGATTGCGGGGGGGATACTCGAACTACGAGCAGTACTTC,CSARLRGGYSNYEQYF
TRBV30,-,many,15,TRBJ2-3,TGTGCCTGGAGTGTTATACAGGGACCCACAGATACGCAGTATTTT,CAWSVIQGPTDTQYF
TRBV29-1,TRBD1,many,17,TRBJ1-2,TGCAGCGTTGACCCACGGGACAGGGGGCGGATCGACTATGGCTACACCTTC,CSVDPRDRGRIDYGYTF
TRBV28,-,many,17,TRBJ2-6,TGTGCCAGCAGCGGGGGCGACATAATTGCTGGGGCCAACGTCCTGACTTTC,CASSGGDIIAGANVLTF
TRBV7-9,-,many,14,TRBJ2-3,TGTGCCAGCAGCCCCGTAGGTGAGGCAGATACGCAGTATTTT,CASSPVGEADTQYF
TRBV4-1,-,-,15,TRBJ1-3,TGCGCCAGCAGCCGATCCTCCGGGGTCGATTTACCCATATATTTT,CASSRSSGVDLPIYF
TRBV29-1,-,many,13,TRBJ2-1,TGCAGCGTTGAAGATCAGAACTACAATGAGCAGTTCTTC,CSVEDQNYNEQFF
TRBV2,-,many,13,TRBJ1-5,TGTGCCAGCAGTGAGAAGACTGTTCAGCCCCAGCATTTT,CASSEKTVQPQHF
TRBV9,TRBD2,many,14,TRBJ2-5,TGTGCCAGCAGCGTGACTAGCAGCCAAGAGACCCAGTACTTC,CASSVTSSQETQYF
TRBV4-1,TRBD2,-,20,TRBJ2-7,TGCGCCAGCAGCCTATACCAGACTACTAGCGGGGGGGCTCGCTCCTACGAGCAGTGCTTC,CASSLYQTTSGGARSYEQCF
TRBV6-5,TRBD2,few,11,TRBJ2-1,TGTGCCAGCACGGCGGGGGGTGAGCAGTTCTTC,CASTAGGEQFF
TRBV6-2/TRBV6-3,-,-,18,TRBJ2-3,TGTGCCAGCAGTCCACGGGGGGCTACTTCCCCTAGCACAGATACGCAGTATTTT,CASSPRGATSPSTDTQYF
TRBV24-1,TRBD1,-,15,TRBJ2-2,TGTGCCACCAGTGCTGGGACAGGGATCACCGGGGAGCTGTTTTTT,CATSAGTGITGELFF
TRBV20-1,-,many,12,TRBJ2-7,TGCAGTGCTAGCGGGGACGTCTACGAGCAGTACTTC,CSASGDVYEQYF